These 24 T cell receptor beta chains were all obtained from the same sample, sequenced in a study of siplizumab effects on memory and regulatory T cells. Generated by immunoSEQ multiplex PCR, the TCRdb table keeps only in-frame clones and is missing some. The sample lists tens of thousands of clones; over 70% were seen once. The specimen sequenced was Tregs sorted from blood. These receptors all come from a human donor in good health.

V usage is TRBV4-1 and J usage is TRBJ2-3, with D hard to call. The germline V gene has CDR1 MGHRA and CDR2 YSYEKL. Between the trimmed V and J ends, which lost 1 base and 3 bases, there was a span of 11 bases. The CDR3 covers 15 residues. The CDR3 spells CASSQAVDSTDTQYF. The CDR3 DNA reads TGCGCCAGCAGCCAAGCCGTGGATAGTACAGATACGCAGTATTTT.

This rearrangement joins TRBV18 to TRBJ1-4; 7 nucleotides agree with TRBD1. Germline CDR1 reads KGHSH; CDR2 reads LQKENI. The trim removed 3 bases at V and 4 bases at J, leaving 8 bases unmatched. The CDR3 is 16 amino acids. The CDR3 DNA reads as TGTGCCAGCTCACCGTCTGGGGGGACAGATAATGAAAAACTGTTTTTT. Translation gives CASSPSGGTDNEKLFF.

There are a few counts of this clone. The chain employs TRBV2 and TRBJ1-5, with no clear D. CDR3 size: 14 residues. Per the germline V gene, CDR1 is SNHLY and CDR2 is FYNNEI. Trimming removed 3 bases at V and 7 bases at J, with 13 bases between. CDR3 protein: CASSDRALSQPQHF. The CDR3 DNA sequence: TGTGCCAGCAGTGATCGGGCCCTGAGCCAGCCCCAGCATTTT. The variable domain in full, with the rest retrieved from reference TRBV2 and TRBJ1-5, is EPEVTQTPSHQVTQMGQEVILRCVPISNHLYFYWYRQILGQKVEFLVSFYNNEISEKSEIFDDQFSVERPDGSNFTLKIRSTKLEDSAMYFCASSDRALSQPQHFGDGTRLSIL.

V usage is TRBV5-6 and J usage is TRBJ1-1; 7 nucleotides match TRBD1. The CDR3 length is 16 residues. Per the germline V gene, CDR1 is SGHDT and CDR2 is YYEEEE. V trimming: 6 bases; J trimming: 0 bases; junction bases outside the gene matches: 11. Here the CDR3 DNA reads TGTGCCAGCAATTATAGACAGGGCCGAATGAACACTGAAGCTTTCTTT. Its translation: CASNYRQGRMNTEAFF.

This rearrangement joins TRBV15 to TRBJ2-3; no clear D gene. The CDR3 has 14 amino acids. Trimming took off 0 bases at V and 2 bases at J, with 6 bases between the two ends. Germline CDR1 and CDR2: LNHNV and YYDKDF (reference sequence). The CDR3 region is CATSRDLVTDTQYF. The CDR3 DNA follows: TGTGCCACCAGCAGAGATCTCGTCACAGATACGCAGTATTTT.

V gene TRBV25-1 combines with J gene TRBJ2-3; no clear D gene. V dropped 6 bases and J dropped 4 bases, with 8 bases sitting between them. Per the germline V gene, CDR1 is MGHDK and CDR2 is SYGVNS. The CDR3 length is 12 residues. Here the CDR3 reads CASRTVADTQYF. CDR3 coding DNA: TGTGCCAGCAGAACAGTTGCAGATACGCAGTATTTT. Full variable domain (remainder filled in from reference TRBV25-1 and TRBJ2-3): EADIYQTPRYLVIGTGKKITLECSQTMGHDKMYWYQQDPGMELHLIHYSYGVNSTEKGDLSSESTVSRIRTEHFPLTLESARPSHTSQYLCASRTVADTQYFGPGTRLTVL.

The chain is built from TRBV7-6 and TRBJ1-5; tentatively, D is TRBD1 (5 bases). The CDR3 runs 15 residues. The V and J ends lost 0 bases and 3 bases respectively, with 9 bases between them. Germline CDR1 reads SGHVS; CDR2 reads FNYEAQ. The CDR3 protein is CASSLASGYNQPQHF. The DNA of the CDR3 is TGTGCCAGCAGCTTAGCCTCAGGGTACAATCAGCCCCAGCATTTT.

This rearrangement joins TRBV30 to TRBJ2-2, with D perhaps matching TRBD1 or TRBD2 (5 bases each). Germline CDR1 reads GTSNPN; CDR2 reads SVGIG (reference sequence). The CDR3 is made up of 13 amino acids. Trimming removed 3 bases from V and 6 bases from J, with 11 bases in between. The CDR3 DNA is TGTGCCTGGAGGACCGGGGCGGCCGGGGAGCTGTTTTTT. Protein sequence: CAWRTGAAGELFF.

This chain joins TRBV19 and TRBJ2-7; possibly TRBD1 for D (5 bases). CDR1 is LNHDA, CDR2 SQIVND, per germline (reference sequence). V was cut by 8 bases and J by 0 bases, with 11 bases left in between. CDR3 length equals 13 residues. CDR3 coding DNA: TGTGCCAGTCACGGTCAGGGCTCCTACGAGCAGTACTTC. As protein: CASHGQGSYEQYF.

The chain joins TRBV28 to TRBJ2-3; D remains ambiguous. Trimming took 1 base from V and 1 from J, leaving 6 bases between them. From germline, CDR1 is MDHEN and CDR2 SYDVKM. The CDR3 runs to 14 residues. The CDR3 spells CASSLFGGTDTQYF. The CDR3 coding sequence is TGTGCCAGCAGTTTATTCGGCGGCACAGATACGCAGTATTTT.

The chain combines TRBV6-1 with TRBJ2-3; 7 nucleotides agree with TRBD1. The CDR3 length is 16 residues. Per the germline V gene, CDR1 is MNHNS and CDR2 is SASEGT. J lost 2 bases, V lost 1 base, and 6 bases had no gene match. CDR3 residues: CASSEVYRGSTDTQYF. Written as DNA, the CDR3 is TGTGCCAGCAGTGAAGTCTACAGGGGATCCACAGATACGCAGTATTTT.

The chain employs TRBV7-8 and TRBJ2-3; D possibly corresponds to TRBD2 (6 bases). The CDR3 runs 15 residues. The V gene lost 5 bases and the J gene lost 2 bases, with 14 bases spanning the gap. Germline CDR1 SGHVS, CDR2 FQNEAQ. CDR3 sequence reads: CASSPGRLVTDTQYF. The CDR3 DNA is TGTGCCAGCAGCCCCGGGAGATTGGTCACAGATACGCAGTATTTT.

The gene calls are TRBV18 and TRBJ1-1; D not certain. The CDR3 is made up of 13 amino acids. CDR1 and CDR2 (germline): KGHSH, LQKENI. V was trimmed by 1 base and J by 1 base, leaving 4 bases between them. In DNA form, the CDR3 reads TGTGCCAGCTCACCACAGGGGAACACTGAAGCTTTCTTT. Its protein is CASSPQGNTEAFF.

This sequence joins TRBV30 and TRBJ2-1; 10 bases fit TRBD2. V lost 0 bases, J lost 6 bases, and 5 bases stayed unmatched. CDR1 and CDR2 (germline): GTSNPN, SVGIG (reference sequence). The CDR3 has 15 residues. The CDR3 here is CAWSVPVAGGNEQFF. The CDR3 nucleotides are TGTGCCTGGAGTGTACCAGTAGCGGGAGGCAATGAGCAGTTCTTC.

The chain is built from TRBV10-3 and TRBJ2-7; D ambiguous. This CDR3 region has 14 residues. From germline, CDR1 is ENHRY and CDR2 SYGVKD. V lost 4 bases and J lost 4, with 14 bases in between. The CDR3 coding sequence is TGTGCCATCAGTGGTGTTGAGGCTAAGTACGAGCAGTACTTC. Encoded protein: CAISGVEAKYEQYF.

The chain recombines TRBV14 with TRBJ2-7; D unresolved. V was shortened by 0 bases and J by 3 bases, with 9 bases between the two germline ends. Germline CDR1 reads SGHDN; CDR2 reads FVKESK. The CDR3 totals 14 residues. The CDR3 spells CASSQDGGYYEQYF. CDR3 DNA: TGTGCCAGCAGCCAAGACGGCGGTTACTACGAGCAGTACTTC.

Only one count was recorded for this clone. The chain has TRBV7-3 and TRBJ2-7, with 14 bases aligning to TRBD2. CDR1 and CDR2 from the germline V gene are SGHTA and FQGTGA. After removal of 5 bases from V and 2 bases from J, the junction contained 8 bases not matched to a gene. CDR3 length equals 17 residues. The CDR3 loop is CASSAGTSGSSTYEQYF. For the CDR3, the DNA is TGTGCCAGCAGCGCCGGGACTAGCGGGAGTTCAACCTACGAGCAGTACTTC.

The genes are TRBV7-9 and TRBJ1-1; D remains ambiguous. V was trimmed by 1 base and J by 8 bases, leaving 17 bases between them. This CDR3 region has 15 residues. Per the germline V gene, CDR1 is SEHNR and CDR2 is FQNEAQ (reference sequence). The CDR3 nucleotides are TGTGCCAGCAGCTTAGTTTCTGGGCTGAAGCGGGAAGCTTTCTTT. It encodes CASSLVSGLKREAFF.

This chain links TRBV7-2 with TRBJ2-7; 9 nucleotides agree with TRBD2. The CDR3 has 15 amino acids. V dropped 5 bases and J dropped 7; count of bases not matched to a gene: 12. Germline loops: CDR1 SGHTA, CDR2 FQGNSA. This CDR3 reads CASSQDTSGLWEQYF. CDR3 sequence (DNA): TGTGCCAGCAGCCAGGATACTAGCGGGTTGTGGGAGCAGTACTTC.

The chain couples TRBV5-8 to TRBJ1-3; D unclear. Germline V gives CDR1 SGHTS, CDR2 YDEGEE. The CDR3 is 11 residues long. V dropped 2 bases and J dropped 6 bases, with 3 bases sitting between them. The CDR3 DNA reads TGTGCCAGCAGCTTCTTAAACACCATATATTTT. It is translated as CASSFLNTIYF. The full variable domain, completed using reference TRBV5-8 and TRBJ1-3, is EAGVTQSPTHLIKTRGQQATLRCSPISGHTSVYWYQQALGLGLQFLLWYDEGEERNRGNFPPRFSGRQFPNYSSELNVNALELEDSALYLCASSFLNTIYFGEGSWLTVV.

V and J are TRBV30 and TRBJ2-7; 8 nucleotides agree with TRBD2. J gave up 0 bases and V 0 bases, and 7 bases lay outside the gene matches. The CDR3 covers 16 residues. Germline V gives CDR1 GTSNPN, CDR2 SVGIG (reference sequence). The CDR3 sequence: CAWSVHGGRHSYEQYF. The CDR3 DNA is TGTGCCTGGAGTGTACACGGCGGGAGGCACTCCTACGAGCAGTACTTC. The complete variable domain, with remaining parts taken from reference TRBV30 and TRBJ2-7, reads SQTIHQWPATLVQPVGSPLSLECTVEGTSNPNLYWYRQAAGRGLQLLFYSVGIGQISSEVPQNLSASRPQDRQFILSSKKLLLSDSGFYLCAWSVHGGRHSYEQYFGPGTRLTVT.

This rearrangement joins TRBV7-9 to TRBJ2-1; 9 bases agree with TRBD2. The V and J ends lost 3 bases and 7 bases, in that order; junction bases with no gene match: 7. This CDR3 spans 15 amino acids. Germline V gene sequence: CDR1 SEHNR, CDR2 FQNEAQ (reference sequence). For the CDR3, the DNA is TGTGCCAGCAGCTTCGCTAGCGGGACCTTTAATGAGCAGTTCTTC. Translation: CASSFASGTFNEQFF.

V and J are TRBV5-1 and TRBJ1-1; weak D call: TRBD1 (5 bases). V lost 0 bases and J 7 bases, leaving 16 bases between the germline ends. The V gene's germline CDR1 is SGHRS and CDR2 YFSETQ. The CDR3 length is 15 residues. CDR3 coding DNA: TGCGCCAGCAGCTTGGCCTCGGCAGGGTTCAGTGAAGCTTTCTTT. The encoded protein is CASSLASAGFSEAFF.

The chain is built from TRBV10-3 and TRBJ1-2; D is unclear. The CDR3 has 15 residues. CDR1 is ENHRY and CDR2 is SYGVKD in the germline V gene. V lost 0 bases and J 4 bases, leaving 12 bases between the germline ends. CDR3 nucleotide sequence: TGTGCCATCAGTGAGTCGAATATAGGCGGCTATGGCTACACCTTC. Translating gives CAISESNIGGYGYTF.